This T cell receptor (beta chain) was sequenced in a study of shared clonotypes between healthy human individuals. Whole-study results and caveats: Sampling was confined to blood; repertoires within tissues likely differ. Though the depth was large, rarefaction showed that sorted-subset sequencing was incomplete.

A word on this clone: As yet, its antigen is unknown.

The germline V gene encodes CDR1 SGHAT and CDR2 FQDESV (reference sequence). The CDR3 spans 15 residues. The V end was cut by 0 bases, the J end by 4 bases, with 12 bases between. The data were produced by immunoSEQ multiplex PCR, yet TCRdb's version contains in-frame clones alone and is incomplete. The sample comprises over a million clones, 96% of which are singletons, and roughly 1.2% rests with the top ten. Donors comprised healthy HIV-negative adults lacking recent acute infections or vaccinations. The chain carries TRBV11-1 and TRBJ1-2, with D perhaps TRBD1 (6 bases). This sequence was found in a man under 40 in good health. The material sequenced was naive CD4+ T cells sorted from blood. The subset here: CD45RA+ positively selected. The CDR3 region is CASSLARTAGYGYTF. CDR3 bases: TGTGCCAGCAGCTTAGCCCGGACAGCTGGCTATGGCTACACCTTC.